This T cell receptor (beta chain) was documented in a study of shared clonotypes between healthy human individuals. Study background: Three plates each covered CD4 naive and memory; CD8 naive two, CD8 memory one. Notes on the study in general: Blood was the sole source, and tissue repertoires probably differ.

To note about this clone: Its antigen is unidentified.

The authors loaded around 220 ng DNA, tens of thousands of T cell genomes, into sorted-subset replicate PCRs. Original methodology: ImmunoSEQ sequences covered only the junction and lacked quality scores; filtering therefore differed. Clones were sequenced by immunoSEQ multiplex PCR, and TCRdb holds only the in-frame ones, with some missing. V and J calls plus clone size are reproduced from that table; the DNA served to infer D and trimming. This sample has 2 million to 2.5 million clones, with approximately 93% found just once. The receptor's source is a young man in good health. Some clones in this sample may be carry-over from other donors' samples. The sequencing sample was made of naive CD4+ T cells from PBMCs. Noted subset: CD45RA+ positively selected.

The CDR3 here is CASSPPSARVSYNEQFF. As DNA, the CDR3 is TGTGCCAGCTCACCACCTTCGGCTAGAGTTTCCTACAATGAGCAGTTCTTC. The chain links TRBV18 to TRBJ2-1; no clear D. Germline V gene lookup returns CDR1 KGHSH and CDR2 LQKENI. Trimming took 0 bases from V and 1 from J, leaving 13 bases between them. CDR3 length: 17 residues.